Presented here are 22 T cell receptor beta chains from one specimen sequenced in a study of post-analysis software for immune sequencing data. General study results and limits: Controls had lower frequencies than patients of four or five TRBV segments, which included TRBV5-6, TRBV5-1 and TRBV20-1.

Unique-molecular-identifier-tagged TCR beta cDNA libraries were used. TCRdb recomputed calls from the PCR reads with MiXCR, one row per CDR3 protein. In the table there are about 150,000 distinct CDR3 sequences, roughly 31% of which are singletons. Their target antigens are unknown. Sequencing input: blood. The receptors originated from a girl aged 10-17 years with multiple sclerosis.

This clonotype was seen a few times. The chain couples TRBV2 to TRBJ2-7; D perhaps matches TRBD1 (5 bases). This CDR3 is built from 12 residues. Germline CDR1 reads SNHLY; CDR2 reads FYNNEI. V gave up 6 bases and J gave up 5 bases, with 11 bases separating them. CDR3 DNA: TGTGCCAGCAGGGGCGACAGTGACGAGCAGTACTTC. It encodes CASRGDSDEQYF.

The chain combines TRBV28 with TRBJ2-1; D is ambiguous. V was trimmed by 5 bases and J by 4 bases, leaving 15 bases between them. Germline lookup yields CDR1 MDHEN and CDR2 SYDVKM. The CDR3 totals 15 residues. CDR3 protein: CASSLFSSPYNEQFF. CDR3 bases: TGTGCCAGCAGTCTGTTTTCTTCCCCTTACAATGAGCAGTTCTTC.

This clonotype was seen many times. The chain joins TRBV12-3 or TRBV12-4 to TRBJ1-2; D is unclear. There are 14 residues in the CDR3. V was trimmed by 1 base and J by 6 bases, leaving 12 bases between them. This CDR3 reads CASSLGADYDGYTF. The CDR3, as DNA: TGTGCCAGCAGTTTAGGGGCGGACTATGATGGCTACACCTTC.

A remark on this clonotype: Just one base apart from a much larger clone, this may be a read error. The chain has TRBV12-3 or TRBV12-4 and TRBJ2-5, with D perhaps matching TRBD2 (5 bases). TRBJ2-1 explains the end of the DNA better; the J call may be wrong. The CDR3 sequence is 15 residues long. The CDR3 sequence: CASSLTNGYQETQFF. As DNA, the CDR3 is TGTGCCAGCAGTTTGACTAACGGGTACCAAGAGACCCAGTTCTTC.

Regarding this clonotype: It is likely a read error, because the conserved phenylalanine at the end of the CDR3 is missing. This chain uses TRBV28 with TRBJ1-5, with unresolved D. The germline gives CDR1 MDHEN, CDR2 SYDVKM. This CDR3 has 12 residues. V lost 4 bases and J lost 3, with 4 bases in between. The CDR3 nucleotides read TGTGCCAGCAGTTCCAACAATCAGCCCCAGCATGTT. It is translated as CASSSNNQPQHV.

The chain combines TRBV29-1 with TRBJ1-1, with unresolved D. The CDR3 has 18 residues. CDR1 is SQVTM and CDR2 is ANQGSEA in the germline V gene. Trimming pared 4 bases from V and 0 bases from J, leaving 24 bases between. CDR3 DNA sequence: TGCAGCGTTGCGGTCCTTGACCGAAGACCTTCCATGAACACTGAAGCTTTCTTT. Translated, it gives CSVAVLDRRPSMNTEAFF.

In this sample, this clonotype turned up many times. V usage is TRBV6-5 and J usage is TRBJ2-3; TRBD2 matches 12 bases. CDR1 MNHEY and CDR2 SVGAGI come from the germline V gene. V lost 0 bases and J lost 5; bases outside the gene matches: 9. The CDR3 has 18 residues. CDR3 protein: CASSYSKRLAGVEDTQYF. The CDR3 DNA sequence: TGTGCCAGCAGTTACTCAAAGCGACTAGCGGGAGTGGAAGATACGCAGTATTTT.

This chain links TRBV12-3 or TRBV12-4 with TRBJ2-7; D unclear. The germline V and J ends were trimmed by 6 bases and 3 bases, with 12 bases remaining between them. The CDR3 spans 13 residues. The CDR3 region has the DNA TGTGCCAGCAGCCCCGGCGGCCTCTACGAGCAGTACTTC. It specifies CASSPGGLYEQYF.

This clonotype was seen only a few times. The chain is built from TRBV25-1 and TRBJ1-2; possibly TRBD1 for D (5 bases). Per the germline V gene, CDR1 is MGHDK and CDR2 is SYGVNS. Trimming pared 4 bases from V and 8 bases from J, leaving 14 bases between. CDR3 size: 13 residues. This CDR3 is CASSATQGGGYTF. The CDR3 DNA is TGTGCCAGCAGTGCGACCCAGGGTGGCGGCTACACCTTC.

Ten or more counts support this clonotype. This chain joins TRBV5-1 and TRBJ2-7; 7 bases agree with TRBD1. Germline assignment: CDR1 SGHRS and CDR2 YFSETQ. The CDR3 sequence is 16 residues long. Trimming at V came to 4 bases and at J to 0 bases, leaving 10 bases not matched to a gene. In DNA form, the CDR3 reads TGCGCCAGCAGCCCAAGGGGGCGTTCTACCTCCTACGAGCAGTACTTC. Its protein is CASSPRGRSTSYEQYF. The variable domain in full, completed from reference TRBV5-1 and TRBJ2-7, reads KAGVTQTPRYLIKTRGQQVTLSCSPISGHRSVSWYQQTPGQGLQFLFEYFSETQRNKGNFPGRFSGRQFSNSRSEMNVSTLELGDSALYLCASSPRGRSTSYEQYFGPGTRLTVT.

Comments on this clonotype: A much more abundant neighbour one base away suggests this may be a read error. The rearrangement joins TRBV19 to TRBJ2-1; D not resolved. The CDR3 spans 10 residues. V lost 8 bases to trimming and J lost 4 bases, with 3 bases between them. Germline values: CDR1 LNHDA, CDR2 SQIVND (reference sequence). The CDR3 here is CASEYNEQFF. The CDR3 DNA sequence: TGTGCCAGTGAGTACAATGAGCAGTTCTTC. The whole variable domain, filled in from reference TRBV19 and TRBJ2-1, reads DGGITQSPKYLFRKEGQNVTLSCEQNLNHDAMYWYRQDPGQGLRLIYYSQIVNDFQKGDIAEGYSVSREKKESFPLTVTSAQKNPTAFYLCASEYNEQFFGPGTRLTVL.

This clonotype was seen a handful of times. The chain couples TRBV20-1 to TRBJ1-5; 7 bases agree with TRBD1. The V segment lost 4 bases and the J segment 0 bases; nucleotides outside the gene matches: 6. The germline gives CDR1 DFQATT, CDR2 SNEGSKA (reference sequence). The length of the CDR3 is 15 residues. Here the CDR3 reads CSATPGTVSNQPQHF. The CDR3, as DNA: TGCAGTGCTACTCCCGGGACAGTTAGCAATCAGCCCCAGCATTTT.

A few counts support this clonotype. Just one base apart from a much larger clone, this may be a read error. The chain employs TRBV20-1 and TRBJ2-1; possible D gene TRBD2, 7 bases. The ends were cut back, 0 bases at V and 9 bases at J, with 21 bases in the middle. Germline V CDR1 and CDR2: DFQATT, SNEGSKA (reference sequence). The CDR3 spans 16 residues. The CDR3 region has the DNA TGCAGTGCTAGAGATATCCGAGCGGGACACTTGGGTGAGCAGTTCTTC. Translated, it gives CSARDIRAGHLGEQFF.

This clonotype has a handful of counts. The chain joins TRBV28 to TRBJ2-5; 7 nucleotides align to TRBD1. This CDR3 has 14 amino acids. CDR1 and CDR2 from the germline V gene are MDHEN and SYDVKM. The V gene end was trimmed by 7 bases and the J gene end by 5 bases; junction bases not matched to a gene: 10. CDR3 protein: CASTPTGRGETQYF. The CDR3, as DNA: TGTGCCAGCACCCCGACAGGGCGTGGGGAGACCCAGTACTTC.

Notes on this clonotype: This may be a read error, as it is one base from a much larger clone. No conserved phenylalanine or tryptophan is present at the end of the CDR3, so a read error is the likely explanation. The chain couples TRBV15 to TRBJ2-5; 7 bases align to TRBD1. The CDR3 consists of 14 residues. V lost 5 bases and J lost 1; bases outside the gene matches: 4. The germline V gene encodes CDR1 LNHNV and CDR2 YYDKDF (reference sequence). The CDR3 DNA follows: TGTGCCACCAGCTCGGGACAGCTCCAAGAGACCCAGTACTCC. This gives the protein CATSSGQLQETQYS.

This rearrangement joins TRBV6-5 to TRBJ2-1, with D possibly being TRBD2 (6 bases). V was cut by 6 bases and J by 4 bases, with 13 bases left in between. Per the germline V gene, CDR1 is MNHEY and CDR2 is SVGAGI. The CDR3 contains 14 residues. As DNA, the CDR3 is TGTGCCAGCAGCCGGGACGGGGGTTACAATGAGCAGTTCTTC. Translation gives CASSRDGGYNEQFF.

This clonotype was counted between two and nine times. The chain recombines TRBV5-1 with TRBJ2-7; D uncertain. The CDR3 length is 12 residues. Germline CDR1 is SGHRS and CDR2 is YFSETQ. The V and J ends lost 2 bases and 2 bases respectively, with 5 bases between them. The CDR3 sequence is CASSFQPYEQYF. The DNA of the CDR3 is TGCGCCAGCAGCTTTCAGCCCTACGAGCAGTACTTC.

This clonotype was detected a few times. The chain recombines TRBV4-1 with TRBJ2-3; D might be TRBD2 (5 bases). V lost 0 bases and J 5 bases, leaving 6 bases between the germline ends. CDR1 is MGHRA, CDR2 YSYEKL, per germline. CDR3 length: 13 residues. The CDR3 spells CASSQDGKDTQYF. DNA for the CDR3: TGCGCCAGCAGCCAAGACGGGAAAGATACGCAGTATTTT.

Details on this clonotype: This may come from a read error, since a much larger clone is one base off. J is TRBJ2-5 and V is TRBV11-2; the D gene is possibly TRBD1 (5 bases). The closer fit of TRBJ2-7 to the DNA end suggests the J call may be wrong. Per the germline V gene, CDR1 is SGHAT and CDR2 is FQNNGV. The CDR3 totals 14 residues. The CDR3 here is CASSERGIPYEQYF. The CDR3 DNA is TGTGCCAGCAGCGAAAGGGGTATCCCCTACGAGCAGTACTTC.

This sequence joins TRBV29-1 and TRBJ1-1; TRBD1 agrees at 7 bases. V dropped 4 bases and J dropped 3; count of bases not matched to a gene: 8. The CDR3 runs to 14 residues. Germline values: CDR1 SQVTM, CDR2 ANQGSEA. In DNA form, the CDR3 reads TGCAGCGTTGTTTTCGCAGGGGGGTACACTGAAGCTTTCTTT. Translated, it gives CSVVFAGGYTEAFF.

This clonotype appeared a few times. The V and J genes are TRBV6-5 and TRBJ2-7, with D unclear. The CDR3 is 17 residues long. Trimming removed 0 bases at V and 0 bases at J, with 15 bases between. Looked up from germline, CDR1 is MNHEY and CDR2 is SVGAGI. In DNA, the CDR3 is TGTGCCAGCAGTTACTCGATGGCCGCCGGCAGCTCCTACGAGCAGTACTTC. Its translation: CASSYSMAAGSSYEQYF.

This clonotype was observed a handful of times. The chain combines TRBV6-4 with TRBJ2-1; 10 bases line up with TRBD1. V shed 4 bases, J shed 15 bases, and the junction held 3 bases outside the gene matches. The CDR3 extends over 11 amino acids. Germline V gene sequence: CDR1 MRHNA, CDR2 SNTAGT. CDR3 in amino acids: CASSGQGAWFF. The CDR3 DNA sequence: TGTGCCAGCAGTGGACAGGGGGCTTGGTTCTTC.